A selection of T cell receptor beta chains follows, all from one sample in a study of monozygotic twins with inflammatory bowel disease. TCRdb re-called the 5' RACE reads; every CDR3 protein appears as one record, without DNA. The listing contains around 400,000 distinct CDR3 sequences. The sample taken for sequencing was blood. These receptors were collected from a human donor with ulcerative colitis or Crohn's disease, or a healthy co-twin of an affected twin (not recorded which). CDR3s include the opening cysteine and the closing phenylalanine or tryptophan. Each record gives: V gene, J gene, CDR3 length, CDR3 protein.

>TRBV27|TRBJ2-5|14
CASSSWTGGETQYF
>TRBV12-3/TRBV12-4|TRBJ1-6|14
CASSSTGVGSPLHF
>TRBV12-3/TRBV12-4|TRBJ2-1|15
CASRTSGTPYNEQFF
>TRBV20-1|TRBJ2-5|13
CSARVPGAETQYF
>TRBV20-1|TRBJ2-1|14
CSAAGLAVYNEQFF
>TRBV20-1|TRBJ2-1|15
CSARGQGASYNEQFF
>TRBV15|TRBJ2-7|15
CATSRDLGMENEQYF
>TRBV28|TRBJ2-2|12
CASAGAGGELFF
>TRBV7-9|TRBJ2-5|13
CASSSDIQETQYF
>TRBV20-1|TRBJ1-5|15
CSAREMRGAREPQHF
>TRBV6-2/TRBV6-3|TRBJ2-3|13
CASKEQGPDTQYF
>TRBV6-1|TRBJ2-1|16
CASTQGTSGGYNEQFF
>TRBV5-1|TRBJ2-1|13
CASSLGLGGEQFF
>TRBV6-1|TRBJ2-7|12
CAGSDRAYEQYF
>TRBV18|TRBJ2-7|12
CASSPPYKEQYF
>TRBV24-1|TRBJ2-1|15
CATSVEGGFLNEQFF
>TRBV5-8|TRBJ1-6|14
CAIFDPRNNSPLHF
>TRBV4-3|TRBJ2-7|19
CASSQDTGGPSGRAYEQYF
>TRBV27|TRBJ1-1|16
CASSLSKGGWNTEAFF
>TRBV3-1|TRBJ1-5|16
CASSHGPGVSNQPQHF
>TRBV4-1|TRBJ2-5|19
CASSPTGLAGLLGGETQYF
>TRBV5-5|TRBJ1-5|12
CASSDGSQPQHF
>TRBV4-1|TRBJ2-3|14
CASSPAEFTDTQYF
>TRBV5-1|TRBJ2-7|16
CASRPLNRGQMNEQYF
>TRBV6-2/TRBV6-3|TRBJ2-7|16
CASSYPRSGFSYEQYF
>TRBV18|TRBJ1-1|13
CACSQDRNTEAFF
>TRBV3-1|TRBJ1-1|14
CASIGSPMNTEAFF
>TRBV7-6|TRBJ2-2|15
CASRPAGANTGELFF
>TRBV7-9|TRBJ2-7|14
CASSLAQGPYEQYF
>TRBV21-1|TRBJ2-2|19
CATQGVGNRQYISTGELFF
>TRBV9|TRBJ2-3|13
CASSVSSIDTQYF
>TRBV10-3|TRBJ1-4|15
CATLGTRGRGEKLFF
>TRBV20-1|TRBJ2-1|11
CSARGVNEQFF
>TRBV12-3/TRBV12-4|TRBJ1-1|14
CASSPLGRTYEAFF
>TRBV10-1|TRBJ2-2|17
CASSAPGLSANTGELFF
>TRBV5-1|TRBJ2-3|19
CASSGGQLPGFSFTDTQYF
>TRBV28|TRBJ2-7|14
CASSSWDPAYEQYF
>TRBV6-6|TRBJ2-7|14
CASSYQELSYEQYF
>TRBV7-9|TRBJ2-7|14
CASSRWRGAYEQYF
>TRBV4-1|TRBJ2-7|15
CASSQGLTGSYEQYF
>TRBV28|TRBJ2-7|20
CASSPSGLGTSGYTGDEQYF
>TRBV6-1|TRBJ2-2|16
CASSEARPMVGGELFF
>TRBV29-1|TRBJ2-5|15
CSSTPPGLGKETQYF
>TRBV3-1|TRBJ2-5|14
CASSQVSSLETQYF
>TRBV6-1|TRBJ2-3|15
CASRNRDKGTDTQYF
>TRBV18|TRBJ1-3|15
CASSPGPLIGNTIYF
>TRBV3-1|TRBJ1-4|18
CASSQPRGSDSSNEKLFF
>TRBV20-1|TRBJ1-1|12
CSARPGNTEAFF
>TRBV20-1|TRBJ2-3|15
CSASVRQQSTDTQYF
>TRBV21-1|TRBJ2-5|15
CASSKASGHQETQYF